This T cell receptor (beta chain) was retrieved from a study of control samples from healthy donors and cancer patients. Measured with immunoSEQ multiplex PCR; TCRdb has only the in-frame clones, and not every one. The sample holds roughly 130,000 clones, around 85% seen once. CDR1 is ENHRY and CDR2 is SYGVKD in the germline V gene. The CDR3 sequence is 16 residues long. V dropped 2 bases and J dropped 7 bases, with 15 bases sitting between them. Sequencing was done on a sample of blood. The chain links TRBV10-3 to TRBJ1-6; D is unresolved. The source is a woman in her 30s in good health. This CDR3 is CAISENSAILNSPLHF. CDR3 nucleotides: TGTGCCATCAGTGAGAACTCGGCCATCTTAAATTCACCCCTCCACTTT.